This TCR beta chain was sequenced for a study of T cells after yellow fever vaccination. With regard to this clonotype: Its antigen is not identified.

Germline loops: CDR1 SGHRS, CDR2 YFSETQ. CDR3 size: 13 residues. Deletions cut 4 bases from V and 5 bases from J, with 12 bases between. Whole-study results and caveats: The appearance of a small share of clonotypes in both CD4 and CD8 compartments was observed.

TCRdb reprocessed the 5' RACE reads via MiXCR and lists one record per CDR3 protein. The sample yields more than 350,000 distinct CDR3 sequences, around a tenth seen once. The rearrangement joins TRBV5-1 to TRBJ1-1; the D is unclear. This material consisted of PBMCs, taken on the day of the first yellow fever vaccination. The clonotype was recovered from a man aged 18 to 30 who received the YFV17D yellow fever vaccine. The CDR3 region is CASSVLTFTEAFF. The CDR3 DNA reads TGCGCCAGCAGCGTACTGACATTTACTGAAGCTTTCTTT. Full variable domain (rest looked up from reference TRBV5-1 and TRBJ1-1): KAGVTQTPRYLIKTRGQQVTLSCSPISGHRSVSWYQQTPGQGLQFLFEYFSETQRNKGNFPGRFSGRQFSNSRSEMNVSTLELGDSALYLCASSVLTFTEAFFGQGTRLTVV.